This T cell receptor beta chain was sequenced for a study of blood T cell repertoires in COVID-19. Looking at the study overall: The United States, Italy and Spain supplied acute and convalescent COVID-19 samples. PBMCs, B-cell-depleted T cells, or T cells were the source of the cDNA or gDNA that made up the material.

The germline V and J ends were trimmed by 4 bases and 7 bases, with 13 bases remaining between them. In germline, CDR1 is KGHSY, CDR2 FQNENV. The CDR3 loop spans 14 amino acids. Authors' methods: The authors estimated nucleated cell counts from reference gene primer amplification. Clones were sequenced by immunoSEQ multiplex PCR, and TCRdb holds only the in-frame ones, with some missing. The D gene and trimming were derived from the DNA, and the V and J assignments and clone size from that table. The sample consists of around 100,000 clones, about 77% of them appearing once. This clonotype was obtained from a woman aged 70-85 years with acute or convalescent COVID-19. V usage is TRBV16 and J usage is TRBJ2-2; the D is unclear. What was sequenced was peripheral blood. The CDR3 sequence is CASSRVRSNGELFF. The CDR3, as DNA: TGTGCCAGCAGCCGGGTTAGGAGTAACGGGGAGCTGTTTTTT.